The source of this T cell receptor beta chain is a study of shared clonotypes between healthy human individuals. In the case of this clone: Antigen: not known.

Notes on the study in general: Sampling involved blood alone; tissue repertoires likely differ.

All the donors were Caucasian adults who lived in Nashville, Tennessee. The authors distributed each subset's genomic DNA evenly over several immunoSEQ plates. What was sequenced on ten immunoSEQ deep assay plates was unsorted PBMC DNA. TCRdb's table, derived via immunoSEQ multiplex PCR, lists solely in-frame clones and lacks some. The sample records approximately 510,000 clones, around 79% being singletons. The ends lost 5 bases at V and 7 bases at J; junction bases unmatched: 8. Germline loops: CDR1 SGHTA, CDR2 FQGNSA. The CDR3 has 14 amino acids. The receptor comes from a woman aged 40 to 50 in good health. Some clones in this sample may be carry-over from other donors' samples. The chain links TRBV7-2 to TRBJ1-2; 9 positions match TRBD1. The source material was PBMCs. The CDR3 reads CASSPTGGAGGYTF. CDR3 coding DNA: TGTGCCAGCAGCCCAACAGGGGGCGCAGGTGGCTACACCTTC.